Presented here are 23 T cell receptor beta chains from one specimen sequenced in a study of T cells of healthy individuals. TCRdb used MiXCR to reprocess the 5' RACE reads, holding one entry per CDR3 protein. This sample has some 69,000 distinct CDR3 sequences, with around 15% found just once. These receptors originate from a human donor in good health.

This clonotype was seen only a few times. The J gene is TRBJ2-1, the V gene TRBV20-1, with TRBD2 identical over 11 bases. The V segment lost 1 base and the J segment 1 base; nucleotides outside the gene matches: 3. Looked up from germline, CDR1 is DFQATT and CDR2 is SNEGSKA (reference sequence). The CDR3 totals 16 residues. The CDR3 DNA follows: TGCAGTGCTAGAGCCGGGACTAGCGGATCCTACAATGAGCAGTTCTTC. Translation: CSARAGTSGSYNEQFF.

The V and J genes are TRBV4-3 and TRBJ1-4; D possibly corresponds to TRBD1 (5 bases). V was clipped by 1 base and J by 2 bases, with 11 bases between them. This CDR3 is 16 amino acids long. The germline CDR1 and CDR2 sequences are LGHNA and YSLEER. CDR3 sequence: CASSQVPGVTNEKLFF. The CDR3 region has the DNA TGCGCCAGCAGCCAAGTGCCGGGGGTGACTAATGAAAAACTGTTTTTT.

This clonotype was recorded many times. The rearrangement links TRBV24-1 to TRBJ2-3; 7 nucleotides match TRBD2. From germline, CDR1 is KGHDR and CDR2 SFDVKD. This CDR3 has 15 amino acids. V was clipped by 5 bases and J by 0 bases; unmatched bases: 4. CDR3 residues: CATSASGESTDTQYF. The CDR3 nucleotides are TGTGCCACCAGTGCCAGCGGGGAAAGCACAGATACGCAGTATTTT.

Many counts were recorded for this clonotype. The CDR3 sequence: CSARDPAGGFTDTQYF. CDR3 sequence (DNA): TGCAGTGCTAGAGACCCAGCGGGGGGCTTCACAGATACGCAGTATTTT. The chain joins TRBV20-1 to TRBJ2-3, with 9 positions matching TRBD2. After removal of 0 bases from V and 2 bases from J, the junction contained 6 bases not matched to a gene. This CDR3 contains 16 residues. Germline loops: CDR1 DFQATT, CDR2 SNEGSKA (reference sequence).

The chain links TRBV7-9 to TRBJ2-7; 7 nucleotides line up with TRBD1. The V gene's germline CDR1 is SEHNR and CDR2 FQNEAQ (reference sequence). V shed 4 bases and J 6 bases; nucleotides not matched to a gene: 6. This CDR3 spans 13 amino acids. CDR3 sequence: CASSSATGVEQYF. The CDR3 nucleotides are TGTGCCAGCAGCTCCGCAACAGGGGTCGAGCAGTACTTC. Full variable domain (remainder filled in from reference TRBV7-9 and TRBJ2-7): DTGVSQNPRHKITKRGQNVTFRCDPISEHNRLYWYRQTLGQGPEFLTYFQNEAQLEKSRLLSDRFSAERPKGSFSTLEIQRTEQGDSAMYLCASSSATGVEQYFGPGTRLTVT.

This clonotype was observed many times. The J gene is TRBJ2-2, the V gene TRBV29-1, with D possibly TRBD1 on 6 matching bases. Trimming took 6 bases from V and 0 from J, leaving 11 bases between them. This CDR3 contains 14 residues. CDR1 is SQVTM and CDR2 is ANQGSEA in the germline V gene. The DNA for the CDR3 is TGCAGCGTAGCAGGGGCTTCGAACACCGGGGAGCTGTTTTTT. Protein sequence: CSVAGASNTGELFF.

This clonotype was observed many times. CDR3 amino acids: CASSLLHMTGAGETQYF. The CDR3 DNA is TGTGCCAGCAGTTTGCTTCACATGACAGGGGCTGGAGAGACCCAGTACTTC. This chain uses TRBV28 with TRBJ2-5; 8 nucleotides line up with TRBD1. Germline V gene sequence: CDR1 MDHEN, CDR2 SYDVKM. The CDR3 consists of 17 residues. V lost 3 bases and J lost 4; bases outside the gene matches: 13.

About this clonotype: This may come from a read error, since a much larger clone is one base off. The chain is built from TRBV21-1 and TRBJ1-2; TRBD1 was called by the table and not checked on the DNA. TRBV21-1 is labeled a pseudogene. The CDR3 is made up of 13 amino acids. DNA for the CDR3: TGTGCCAGCAGTGAACAGGGAGGCTATGGCTACACCTTC. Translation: CASSEQGGYGYTF.

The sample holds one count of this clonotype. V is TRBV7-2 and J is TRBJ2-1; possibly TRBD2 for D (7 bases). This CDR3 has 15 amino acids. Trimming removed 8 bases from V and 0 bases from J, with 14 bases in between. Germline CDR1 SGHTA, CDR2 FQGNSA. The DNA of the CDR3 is TGTGCCAGCGTCTGGGGGGGCAGCTCCTACAATGAGCAGTTCTTC. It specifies CASVWGGSSYNEQFF.

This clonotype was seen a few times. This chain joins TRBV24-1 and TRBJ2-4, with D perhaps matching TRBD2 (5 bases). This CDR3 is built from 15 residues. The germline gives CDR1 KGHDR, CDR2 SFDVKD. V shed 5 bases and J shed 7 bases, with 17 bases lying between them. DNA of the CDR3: TGTGCCACCAGTGGCGGCGAGGGCCCCAGGAACATTCAGTACTTC. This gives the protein CATSGGEGPRNIQYF.

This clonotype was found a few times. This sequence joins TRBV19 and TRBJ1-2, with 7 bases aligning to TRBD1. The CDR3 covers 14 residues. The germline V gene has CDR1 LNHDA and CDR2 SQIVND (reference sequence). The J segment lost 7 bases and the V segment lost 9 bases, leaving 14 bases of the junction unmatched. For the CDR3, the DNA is TGTGCCAGCAAAAAGGAGGGGGCAAGGTTTGGCTACACCTTC. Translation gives CASKKEGARFGYTF.

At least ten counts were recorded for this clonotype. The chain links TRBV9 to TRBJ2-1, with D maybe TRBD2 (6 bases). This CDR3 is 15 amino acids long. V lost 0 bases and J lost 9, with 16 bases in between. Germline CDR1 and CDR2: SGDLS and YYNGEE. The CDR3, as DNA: TGTGCCAGCAGCGTAGACGGCGGGACGCGAGTTGAGCAGTTCTTC. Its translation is CASSVDGGTRVEQFF.

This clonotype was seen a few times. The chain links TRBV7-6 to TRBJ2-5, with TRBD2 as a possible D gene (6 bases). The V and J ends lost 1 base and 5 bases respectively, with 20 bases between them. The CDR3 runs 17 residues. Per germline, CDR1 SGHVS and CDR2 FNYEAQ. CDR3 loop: CASSLGWRGRLWETQYF. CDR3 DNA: TGTGCCAGCAGCTTAGGTTGGCGGGGCCGGCTGTGGGAGACCCAGTACTTC.

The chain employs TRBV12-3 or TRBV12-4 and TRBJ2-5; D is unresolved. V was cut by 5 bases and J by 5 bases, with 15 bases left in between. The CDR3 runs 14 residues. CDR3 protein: CASSPRTVQETQYF. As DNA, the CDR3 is TGTGCCAGCAGTCCGAGGACGGTGCAGGAGACCCAGTACTTC.

CDR3 residues: CASSPGRSQETQYF. As DNA, the CDR3 is TGTGCCAGCAGCCCTGGACGGTCTCAAGAGACCCAGTACTTC. V usage is TRBV4-2 and J usage is TRBJ2-5, with D uncertain. Germline assignment: CDR1 LGHNA and CDR2 YNFKEQ. The CDR3 length is 14 residues. Trimming cost V 4 bases and J 2 bases, with 11 bases left between them.

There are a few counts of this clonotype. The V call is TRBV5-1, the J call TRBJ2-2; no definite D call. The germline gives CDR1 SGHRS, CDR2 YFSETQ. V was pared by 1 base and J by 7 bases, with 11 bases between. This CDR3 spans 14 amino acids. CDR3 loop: CASSLSGLGGELFF. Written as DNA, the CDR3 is TGCGCCAGCAGCTTGTCTGGCTTGGGCGGGGAGCTGTTTTTT.

This CDR3 is CASSGGAGQETQYF. CDR3 bases: TGTGCCAGCAGTGGGGGGGCCGGTCAAGAGACCCAGTACTTC. The chain carries TRBV25-1 and TRBJ2-5; TRBD1 or TRBD2 may be the D gene (6 bases each). CDR3 length: 14 amino acids. Trimming left V 4 bases short and J 2 bases short, with 11 bases between. CDR1 is MGHDK, CDR2 SYGVNS, per germline.

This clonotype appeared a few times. CDR3: CASSYTGGTSGYNEQFF. As DNA, the CDR3 is TGTGCCAGCAGTTACACTGGCGGGACTAGCGGATACAATGAGCAGTTCTTC. This chain connects TRBV6-2 or TRBV6-3 to TRBJ2-1; 11 bases are shared with TRBD2. The CDR3 runs to 17 residues. Germline lookup yields CDR1 MNHEY and CDR2 SVGEGT. J lost 4 bases, V lost 2 bases, and 7 bases had no gene match.

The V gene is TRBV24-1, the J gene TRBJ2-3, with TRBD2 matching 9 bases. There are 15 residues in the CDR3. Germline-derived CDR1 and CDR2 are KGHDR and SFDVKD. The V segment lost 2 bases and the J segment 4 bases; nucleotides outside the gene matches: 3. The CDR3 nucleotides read TGTGCCACCAGTGATTCGGCGGGGGGGCCAGATACGCAGTATTTT. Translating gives CATSDSAGGPDTQYF.

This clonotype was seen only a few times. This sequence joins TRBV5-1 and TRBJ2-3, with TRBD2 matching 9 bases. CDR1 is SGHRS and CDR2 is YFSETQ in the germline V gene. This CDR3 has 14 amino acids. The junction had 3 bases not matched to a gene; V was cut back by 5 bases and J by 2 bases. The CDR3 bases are TGCGCCAGCAGGATAGCGGGAGCCACAGATACGCAGTATTTT. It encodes CASRIAGATDTQYF. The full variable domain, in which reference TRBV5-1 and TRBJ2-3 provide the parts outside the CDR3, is KAGVTQTPRYLIKTRGQQVTLSCSPISGHRSVSWYQQTPGQGLQFLFEYFSETQRNKGNFPGRFSGRQFSNSRSEMNVSTLELGDSALYLCASRIAGATDTQYFGPGTRLTVL.

The CDR3 coding sequence is TGTGCCAGCGTTGGCCCTCTCACAGATACGCAGTATTTT. It yields the protein CASVGPLTDTQYF. The chain combines TRBV2 with TRBJ2-3; no definite D call. The germline CDR1 and CDR2 sequences are SNHLY and FYNNEI. There are 13 residues in the CDR3. The V end was cut by 8 bases, the J end by 2 bases, with 11 bases between.

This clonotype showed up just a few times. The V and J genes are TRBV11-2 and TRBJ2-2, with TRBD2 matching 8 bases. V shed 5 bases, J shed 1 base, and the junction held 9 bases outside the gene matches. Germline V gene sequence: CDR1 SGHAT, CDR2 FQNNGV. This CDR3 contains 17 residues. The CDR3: CASSTRPLAVNTGELFF. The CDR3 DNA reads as TGTGCCAGCAGCACCCGTCCACTAGCGGTGAACACCGGGGAGCTGTTTTTT.

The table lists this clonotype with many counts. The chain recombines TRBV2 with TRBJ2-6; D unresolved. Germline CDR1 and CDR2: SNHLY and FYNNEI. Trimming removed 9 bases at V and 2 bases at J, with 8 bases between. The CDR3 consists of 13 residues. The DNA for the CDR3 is TGTGCCAGTGACATAGCTGGGGCCAACGTCCTGACTTTC. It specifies CASDIAGANVLTF.